Below, one T cell receptor (beta chain) is given with its context. What it binds is not known. A single base separates this from a much larger clone, so it may be a read error. The final CDR3 position lacks the conserved phenylalanine or tryptophan, pointing to a likely read error. The record originates from a study of T cells in Graves' hyperthyroidism and ophthalmopathy. General observations from the study: Ophthalmopathy could be told apart from stable hyperthyroidism with a 13 V-J model.

Under 3 months was the duration of disease in ophthalmopathy patients, who also had a Clinical Activity Score of at least 3 and a NOSPECS grade of at least 4. Source material for PBMCs was 10 ml fresh peripheral blood. Template material for amplifying TCR beta CDR3 regions consisted of RNA transcripts. First-round RT-PCR targeting the TCR CDR3 was performed with the HTBI primer set. TCRdb ran MiXCR on the multiplex PCR reads and lists one entry per CDR3 protein. The table shows about 530,000 distinct CDR3 sequences, with 17% occurring only once. Germline CDR1 reads GTSNPN; CDR2 reads SVGIG (reference sequence). The V gene end was trimmed by 2 bases and the J gene end by 3 bases; junction bases not matched to a gene: 6. The CDR3 covers 15 residues.

This TCR was recovered from a woman aged 18 to 35 with Graves' ophthalmopathy. The chain is built from TRBV30 and TRBJ2-2, with 7 bases matching TRBD2. What was sequenced was blood. The CDR3 DNA sequence: TGTGCCTGGAGTCTGGCGGGAGTTTACACCGGGGAGCTGTTTCTT. This gives the protein CAWSLAGVYTGELFL.